The next 31 T cell receptor beta chains were all read from a single sample in a study of identifying expanded T cells in peripheral blood. The table came from immunoSEQ multiplex PCR; TCRdb's copy has only in-frame clones and leaves some out. The data contain about 82,000 clones, around 90% of them seen just once; the ten biggest clones take up around 7%. Sequencing was performed on blood. The receptors stem from a person aged 18 to 75 in good health.

The V call is TRBV29-1, the J call TRBJ1-1; 7 bases agree with TRBD1. CDR1 and CDR2 from the germline V gene are SQVTM and ANQGSEA. Trimming at V came to 5 bases and at J to 1 base, leaving 4 bases not matched to a gene. The CDR3 totals 13 residues. The CDR3 DNA is TGCAGCGTTCAACGGACAGGGAACACTGAAGCTTTCTTT. This sequence encodes CSVQRTGNTEAFF.

V is TRBV25-1 and J is TRBJ2-3; 10 nucleotides align to TRBD2. The CDR3 sequence is 16 residues long. V trimming: 4 bases; J trimming: 0 bases; junction bases outside the gene matches: 4. Germline lookup yields CDR1 MGHDK and CDR2 SYGVNS. The CDR3 loop reads CASSVKLAGSTDTQYF. DNA for the CDR3: TGTGCCAGCAGTGTGAAACTAGCGGGAAGCACAGATACGCAGTATTTT.

This clone was recorded only once. The chain joins TRBV21-1 to TRBJ2-7; TRBD2, as called in the table, went unchecked against the DNA. TRBV21-1 is assigned pseudogene status. This CDR3 is 12 amino acids long. CDR3 nucleotides: TGTGCCAGCAGCTCGAGCTCCTACGAGCAGTACTTC. It is translated as CASSSSSYEQYF.

The V gene is TRBV7-6, the J gene TRBJ2-3, with 9 bases that match TRBD2. V dropped 4 bases and J dropped 4; count of bases not matched to a gene: 12. This CDR3 contains 17 residues. Germline CDR1 and CDR2: SGHVS and FNYEAQ. The CDR3 loop reads CASSYSGGTTRADTQYF. CDR3 nucleotides: TGTGCCAGCAGCTATAGCGGGGGCACGACGCGAGCAGATACGCAGTATTTT. Looking up the rest from reference TRBV7-6 and TRBJ2-3 gives the full variable domain: GAGVSQSPRYKVTKRGQDVALRCDPISGHVSLYWYRQALGQGPEFLTYFNYEAQQDKSGLPNDRFSAERPEGSISTLTIQRTEQRDSAMYRCASSYSGGTTRADTQYFGPGTRLTVL.

This clone has just one count. CDR3 loop: CASSAGQTYEQYF. CDR3 sequence (DNA): TGCGCCAGCAGCGCGGGACAGACCTACGAGCAGTACTTC. The chain combines TRBV5-1 with TRBJ2-7; the D gene is possibly TRBD1 (7 bases). Between the trimmed V and J ends, which lost 4 bases and 2 bases, there was a span of 10 bases. Germline V gene lookup returns CDR1 SGHRS and CDR2 YFSETQ. The CDR3 spans 13 residues.

The gene calls are TRBV7-3 and TRBJ1-6; possible D gene TRBD1, 5 bases. The CDR3 has 15 amino acids. V was cut by 5 bases and J by 6 bases, with 14 bases left in between. Germline CDR1 reads SGHTA; CDR2 reads FQGTGA. This CDR3 is CASSPWGTPNSPLHF. The CDR3 DNA follows: TGTGCCAGCAGCCCATGGGGGACCCCTAATTCACCCCTCCACTTT.

This chain links TRBV6-1 with TRBJ2-7; D might be TRBD2 (7 bases). With 4 bases removed from V and 4 bases from J, the gap between germline ends came to 14 bases. This CDR3 comprises 14 residues. CDR1 MNHNS and CDR2 SASEGT come from the germline V gene. The CDR3 DNA sequence: TGTGCCAGCAGTGGAAGGGGGGGCAGTTACGAGCAGTACTTC. Its protein product is CASSGRGGSYEQYF.

The V and J genes are TRBV7-3 and TRBJ2-6; D is uncertain. V shed 5 bases and J shed 4 bases, with 6 bases lying between them. The length of the CDR3 is 13 residues. The germline V gene encodes CDR1 SGHTA and CDR2 FQGTGA. The CDR3 region is CASSPLGANVLTF. CDR3 in DNA: TGTGCCAGCAGCCCCCTCGGGGCCAACGTCCTGACTTTC.

J is TRBJ2-7 and V is TRBV11-2, with TRBD1 matching 7 bases. The CDR3 has 14 residues. Germline V gene lookup returns CDR1 SGHAT and CDR2 FQNNGV. Unmatched junction bases numbered 3, after V lost 1 base and J lost 3 bases. In DNA, the CDR3 is TGTGCCAGCAGCTTAGGGGACAGCGACTACGAGCAGTACTTC. The encoded protein is CASSLGDSDYEQYF.

The chain recombines TRBV10-3 with TRBJ1-2, with D perhaps TRBD1 (6 bases). This CDR3 is 15 amino acids long. V lost 0 bases to trimming and J lost 0 bases, with 8 bases between them. Germline V gene data show CDR1 as ENHRY and CDR2 as SYGVKD. The CDR3 nucleotides are TGTGCCATCAGTGAGTCCGACAGGCCTAACTATGGCTACACCTTC. Its translation: CAISESDRPNYGYTF.

This clone came up once. The V call is TRBV30, the J call TRBJ1-4; D is unclear. Looked up from germline, CDR1 is GTSNPN and CDR2 is SVGIG (reference sequence). Trimming took off 2 bases at V and 7 bases at J, with 14 bases between the two ends. The CDR3 sequence is 14 residues long. CDR3: CAWSPSSTGEKLFF. CDR3 nucleotides: TGTGCCTGGAGTCCCTCGAGTACGGGTGAAAAACTGTTTTTT.

This chain uses TRBV2 with TRBJ2-7; 7 bases are shared with TRBD2. This CDR3 comprises 15 residues. After removal of 6 bases from V and 4 bases from J, the junction contained 12 bases not matched to a gene. Germline CDR1 is SNHLY and CDR2 is FYNNEI. The CDR3 loop is CASRRERDIQYEQYF. CDR3 DNA: TGTGCCAGCAGGAGAGAGCGGGATATACAATACGAGCAGTACTTC.

The V call is TRBV5-6, the J call TRBJ2-3, with D possibly TRBD1 on 5 matching bases. Germline assignment: CDR1 SGHDT and CDR2 YYEEEE. This CDR3 spans 16 amino acids. Trimming left V 3 bases short and J 5 bases short, with 19 bases between. The CDR3 reads CASSSPLSAQGDTQYF. The DNA of the CDR3 is TGTGCCAGCAGCTCCCCCCTCAGCGCCCAGGGAGATACGCAGTATTTT.

V is TRBV29-1 and J is TRBJ1-3; D remains unclear. This CDR3 contains 12 residues. V was shortened by 7 bases and J by 2 bases, with 9 bases between the two germline ends. Germline CDR1 and CDR2: SQVTM and ANQGSEA. The CDR3 here is CSAGVAGNTIYF. CDR3 nucleotides: TGCAGCGCCGGTGTCGCTGGAAACACCATATATTTT.

CDR3 amino acids: CASSVRWSGNQPQHF. The CDR3 DNA is TGTGCCAGCAGTGTACGGTGGTCAGGGAATCAGCCCCAGCATTTT. The V call is TRBV6-1, the J call TRBJ1-5; TRBD1 might be the D (5 bases). Trimming stripped 4 bases from V and 4 bases from J, with 14 bases between. CDR3 size: 15 residues. Germline CDR1 is MNHNS and CDR2 is SASEGT.

The rearrangement uses TRBV30 and TRBJ2-1; 10 nucleotides line up with TRBD2. The CDR3 spans 14 residues. After removal of 6 bases from V and 4 bases from J, the junction contained 6 bases not matched to a gene. Germline CDR1 is GTSNPN and CDR2 is SVGIG (reference sequence). The CDR3 coding sequence is TGTGCCTGCTCTAGCGGGAGCCTTTACAATGAGCAGTTCTTC. It specifies CACSSGSLYNEQFF. Drawing the rest from reference TRBV30 and TRBJ2-1, the complete variable domain is SQTIHQWPATLVQPVGSPLSLECTVEGTSNPNLYWYRQAAGRGLQLLFYSVGIGQISSEVPQNLSASRPQDRQFILSSKKLLLSDSGFYLCACSSGSLYNEQFFGPGTRLTVL.

This chain connects TRBV7-9 to TRBJ1-3; D remains ambiguous. The germline V and J ends were trimmed by 5 bases and 0 bases, with 11 bases remaining between them. Looked up from germline, CDR1 is SEHNR and CDR2 is FQNEAQ (reference sequence). The CDR3 runs 15 residues. The CDR3 sequence: CASSPPGSSGNTIYF. The CDR3 DNA follows: TGTGCCAGCAGCCCTCCCGGTAGCTCTGGAAACACCATATATTTT.

The chain uses TRBV30 and TRBJ2-6; D not certain. Per germline, CDR1 GTSNPN and CDR2 SVGIG (reference sequence). Trimming pared 0 bases from V and 0 bases from J, leaving 9 bases between. The CDR3 is made up of 16 amino acids. The CDR3 here is CAWSVGISSGANVLTF. Written as DNA, the CDR3 is TGTGCCTGGAGTGTAGGGATCAGCTCTGGGGCCAACGTCCTGACTTTC.

This chain connects TRBV7-9 to TRBJ2-2; tentative D call: TRBD2 (5 bases). The CDR3 covers 15 residues. V was pared by 1 base and J by 5 bases, with 11 bases between. The V gene's germline CDR1 is SEHNR and CDR2 FQNEAQ (reference sequence). For the CDR3, the DNA is TGTGCCAGCAGCTTAGGGACGCGAGGGACCGGGGAGCTGTTTTTT. It is translated as CASSLGTRGTGELFF.

The chain has TRBV5-1 and TRBJ2-3; 9 bases agree with TRBD2. V was clipped by 4 bases and J by 5 bases; unmatched bases: 11. Looked up from germline, CDR1 is SGHRS and CDR2 is YFSETQ. The CDR3 sequence is 16 residues long. The CDR3 DNA follows: TGCGCCAGCAGCAAACGCGGGGGGGTTTCCGGAGATACGCAGTATTTT. This gives the protein CASSKRGGVSGDTQYF.

CDR3 region: CASNGDWNREQYF. For the CDR3, the DNA is TGTGCCAGCAATGGGGACTGGAATCGCGAGCAGTACTTC. The rearrangement links TRBV6-1 to TRBJ2-7; possible D gene TRBD2, 6 bases. CDR1 MNHNS and CDR2 SASEGT come from the germline V gene. Trimming removed 7 bases at V and 6 bases at J, with 16 bases between. This CDR3 spans 13 amino acids.

The rearrangement joins TRBV7-9 to TRBJ1-1; TRBD1 is a possible D gene (5 bases). Per the germline V gene, CDR1 is SEHNR and CDR2 is FQNEAQ (reference sequence). The CDR3 consists of 14 residues. The ends were cut back, 4 bases at V and 5 bases at J, with 14 bases in the middle. The CDR3 is CASSSGWGETEAFF. The CDR3 region has the DNA TGTGCCAGCAGCTCGGGATGGGGGGAGACTGAAGCTTTCTTT.

The count of this clone is one. J is TRBJ1-2 and V is TRBV6-1; TRBD1 is a possible D gene (5 bases). The CDR3 runs 13 residues. Germline V gene sequence: CDR1 MNHNS, CDR2 SASEGT. Trimming pared 6 bases from V and 4 bases from J, leaving 12 bases between. In DNA form, the CDR3 reads TGTGCCAGCAGGGAGGGGTGGAGCTATGGCTACACCTTC. Its translation: CASREGWSYGYTF.

CDR3: CASSQVPGVGYNEQFF. CDR3 bases: TGTGCCAGCAGCCAAGTTCCGGGAGTGGGGTACAATGAGCAGTTCTTC. J is TRBJ2-1 and V is TRBV4-2; a possible D gene is TRBD2 (6 bases). Germline CDR1 LGHNA, CDR2 YNFKEQ. V shed 1 base and J shed 4 bases, with 14 bases lying between them. The CDR3 spans 16 residues.

CDR3 loop: CASSYSEGGFGYTF. CDR3 bases: TGTGCCAGCAGTTACTCCGAGGGAGGGTTTGGCTACACCTTC. This chain joins TRBV6-5 and TRBJ1-2; D remains ambiguous. The V gene's germline CDR1 is MNHEY and CDR2 SVGAGI. With 0 bases removed from V and 7 bases from J, the gap between germline ends came to 12 bases. The CDR3 sequence is 14 residues long.

V is TRBV19 and J is TRBJ1-1; TRBD1 is a possible D gene (5 bases). V dropped 3 bases and J dropped 2 bases, with 7 bases sitting between them. The CDR3 sequence is 13 residues long. Germline V gives CDR1 LNHDA, CDR2 SQIVND (reference sequence). The CDR3 DNA is TGTGCCAGTAGTATGGGGACTAACACTGAAGCTTTCTTT. Translated: CASSMGTNTEAFF. The full variable domain, with the rest looked up from reference TRBV19 and TRBJ1-1, is DGGITQSPKYLFRKEGQNVTLSCEQNLNHDAMYWYRQDPGQGLRLIYYSQIVNDFQKGDIAEGYSVSREKKESFPLTVTSAQKNPTAFYLCASSMGTNTEAFFGQGTRLTVV.

This chain links TRBV12-5 with TRBJ2-7, with 9 bases lining up with TRBD1. The germline CDR1 and CDR2 sequences are LGHNT and FRNRAP. The CDR3 runs 14 residues. V lost 6 bases and J lost 4; bases outside the gene matches: 7. The CDR3, as DNA: TGTGCTAGTGGCCACGGGACAGGGAAATACGAGCAGTACTTC. The encoded protein is CASGHGTGKYEQYF.

The CDR3 sequence is CASSVAGAFSGNTIYF. The CDR3 DNA is TGTGCCAGCAGCGTAGCTGGGGCTTTTTCCGGAAACACCATATATTTT. The chain employs TRBV9 and TRBJ1-3, with D possibly matching TRBD1 (5 bases). CDR3 length: 16 residues. The V gene lost 0 bases and the J gene lost 4 bases, with 14 bases spanning the gap. CDR1 is SGDLS and CDR2 is YYNGEE in the germline V gene.

This chain connects TRBV2 to TRBJ2-7; 10 nucleotides align to TRBD2. Germline V gene sequence: CDR1 SNHLY, CDR2 FYNNEI. The V segment lost 4 bases and the J segment 4 bases; nucleotides outside the gene matches: 1. The CDR3 sequence is 13 residues long. CDR3 nucleotide sequence: TGTGCCAGCAGTGGGACTAGCGGTTACGAGCAGTACTTC. It specifies CASSGTSGYEQYF.

The chain is built from TRBV19 and TRBJ2-3; TRBD1 matches 8 bases. Trimming cost V 7 bases and J 2 bases; bases outside gene matches: 2. Germline CDR1 reads LNHDA; CDR2 reads SQIVND (reference sequence). This CDR3 region has 13 residues. The CDR3 is CASTDRDTDTQYF. DNA of the CDR3: TGTGCCAGTACGGACAGGGACACAGATACGCAGTATTTT.

J is TRBJ2-7 and V is TRBV6-1, with D tentatively TRBD1 (5 bases). There are 15 residues in the CDR3. Germline V gene lookup returns CDR1 MNHNS and CDR2 SASEGT. Trimming left V 5 bases short and J 2 bases short, with 16 bases between. In DNA form, the CDR3 reads TGTGCCAGCAGTACGACCCGGTCCAGGGCCTACGAGCAGTACTTC. This sequence encodes CASSTTRSRAYEQYF.